The clone carrying this T cell receptor beta chain was seen a single time. The CDR3 is made up of 14 amino acids. Germline loops: CDR1 MNHEY, CDR2 SVGAGI. Unmatched junction bases numbered 14, after V lost 10 bases and J lost 8 bases. This entry comes from a study of blood T cell repertoires in COVID-19. Study details: Samples came from the United States, Italy and Spain, spanning acute and convalescent COVID-19. PBMCs, B-cell-depleted T cells, or T cells were the source of the cDNA or gDNA that made up the material.

Authors' data handling: By means of reference gene primer amplification, nucleated cell counts were estimated. Generated by immunoSEQ multiplex PCR, the TCRdb table keeps only in-frame clones and is missing some. V, J and clone size are those of that table, while D and trimming were read from the DNA. The table lists under 300,000 clones, roughly four fifths of them singletons. The sequenced sample consisted of peripheral blood. The chain employs TRBV6-5 and TRBJ1-2; TRBD1 matches at 9 bases. This clonotype was obtained from a woman aged 55-70 years with active or convalescent COVID-19. CDR3 sequence (DNA): TGTGCCACCAGCGTTGGACAGGGGACGGGAGGCTACACCTTC. Amino acids: CATSVGQGTGGYTF.